This is a list of T cell receptor beta chains from one sample in a study of blood T cell repertoires in COVID-19. Generated by immunoSEQ multiplex PCR, the TCRdb table keeps only in-frame clones and is missing some. Found here are fewer than 200,000 clones, 85% to 90% of them singletons; the top ten hold roughly 8.2%. The specimen sequenced was peripheral blood. Receptors were obtained from a woman in her sixties with acute or convalescent COVID-19. The CDR3 runs from the conserved cysteine through the conserved F or W.

j_call v_call cdr3_aa
TRBJ1-2 TRBV27 CASSLSLRDQGYTF
TRBJ2-7 TRBV28 CATVGGAGAHEQYF
TRBJ1-4 TRBV11-3 CASSPMTGRGLFF
TRBJ2-7 TRBV28 CASSSTGGSYEQYF
TRBJ2-2 TRBV7-3 CASSLTAENTGELFF
TRBJ2-5 TRBV3-1/TRBV3-2 CASSQALAGALGKTQYF
TRBJ2-5 TRBV3-1/TRBV3-2 CASSPLAAQETQYF
TRBJ1-1 TRBV2 CASMLGALAEAFF
TRBJ2-2 TRBV25-1 CASSEDRGVRSGELFF
TRBJ2-7 TRBV30 CAWRDSSYEQYF
TRBJ2-7 TRBV29-1 CSVDRAGGPEEQYF
TRBJ1-2 TRBV30 CAWKRDRTANYGYTF
TRBJ2-2 TRBV18 CASSPPLTPGTGELFF
TRBJ2-3 TRBV4-2 CASSQAAGRSTDTQYF
TRBJ2-5 TRBV25-1 CASRPPGQGQETQYF
TRBJ2-3 TRBV19 CASRFADTQYF
TRBJ1-5 TRBV4-2 CASSQEGQNNQPQHF
TRBJ1-5 TRBV19 CASSIVRTPPEHF
TRBJ2-2 TRBV7-9 CASSITSGTGELFF
TRBJ1-2 TRBV23-1 CASSQSSRGRGTF
TRBJ1-2 TRBV11-3 CASSLAGTEPSYGYTF
TRBJ1-4 TRBV5-4 CASSLDIPSTNEKLFF
TRBJ1-2 TRBV25-1 CASSVTNYGYTF
TRBJ1-1 TRBV9 CASSVGQGAQAFF
TRBJ1-5 TRBV6-5 CASLGQFNQPQHF
TRBJ1-1 TRBV6-5 CASSGGGLNTEAFF
TRBJ2-1 TRBV3-1/TRBV3-2 CASSQWVSGQGNLEQFF
TRBJ1-4 TRBV5-1 CASSLLPGQATNEKLFF
TRBJ1-5 TRBV28 CASSLRPPPYSNQPQHF
TRBJ1-1 TRBV7-9 CASSLGDWDTEAFF
TRBJ2-2 TRBV18 CASSPGGDTGELFF
TRBJ2-7 TRBV9 CASSTAGGGEQYF
TRBJ2-3 TRBV5-4 CASSFRPLSGRDNTDTQYF
TRBJ1-1 TRBV7-3 CASSFEGRTEAFF
TRBJ1-2 TRBV7-8 CASSPTGWDGYTF
TRBJ2-3 TRBV7-8 CASSSILAGRGNGTYF
TRBJ2-6 TRBV6-4 CASRQSASGIHSGANVLTF